Listed below are T cell receptor beta chains from one sample, sequenced in a study of shared clonotypes between healthy human individuals. Measured with immunoSEQ multiplex PCR; TCRdb has only the in-frame clones, and not every one. The table lists over 2 million clones, approximately 94% of them singletons, with 0.85% to 1.3% in the top ten. The specimen sequenced was naive CD8+ T cells sorted from blood. These receptors were collected from a man aged 18 to 30 in good health. The CDR3 runs from the conserved cysteine through the conserved F or W. Fields, in order: clone size, D gene, V gene, J gene, CDR3 DNA, CDR3 protein. A D gene is named only where the DNA matches it firmly. Where a row states a size, it is once, few, many or the class of an expanded clone; other rows omit it.

clone size: NA; D gene: TRBD2; V gene: TRBV11-1; J gene: TRBJ2-1; CDR3 DNA: TGTGCCAGCAGCTTAGCAGCGGGGGGGCCACTTGAGCAGTTCTTC; CDR3 protein: CASSLAAGGPLEQFF
clone size: NA; D gene: NA; V gene: TRBV5-4; J gene: TRBJ2-3; CDR3 DNA: TGTGCCACCTATCCACACCCCGTGGGGACAGATACGCAGTATTTT; CDR3 protein: CATYPHPVGTDTQYF
clone size: NA; D gene: TRBD2; V gene: TRBV7-9; J gene: TRBJ2-5; CDR3 DNA: TGTGCCAGCAGCCGAATGGTGGCGGGAGCGTCAGAGACCCAGTACTTC; CDR3 protein: CASSRMVAGASETQYF
clone size: NA; D gene: NA; V gene: TRBV7-6; J gene: TRBJ1-1; CDR3 DNA: TGTGCCAGCAGCTTTGCCCCGAACACTGAAGCTTTCTTT; CDR3 protein: CASSFAPNTEAFF
clone size: NA; D gene: TRBD2; V gene: TRBV28; J gene: TRBJ2-1; CDR3 DNA: TGTGCCAGCAGTTTGATCGGGGGGGCCGGTGAGCAGTTCTTC; CDR3 protein: CASSLIGGAGEQFF
clone size: NA; D gene: NA; V gene: TRBV5-4; J gene: TRBJ2-2; CDR3 DNA: TGTGCCAGCAGCTTGCTAACCGAAAACACCGGGGAGCTGTTTTTT; CDR3 protein: CASSLLTENTGELFF
clone size: few; D gene: TRBD2; V gene: TRBV7-9; J gene: TRBJ2-5; CDR3 DNA: TGTGCCAGCAGCTTCACTAGCGGGGGGGCCTTGGAGACCCAGTACTTC; CDR3 protein: CASSFTSGGALETQYF
clone size: NA; D gene: TRBD2; V gene: TRBV4-3; J gene: TRBJ2-1; CDR3 DNA: TGCGCCAGCAGCCAAGAAGGGGGGATGGCTAGCGGGAGTTCGGGCAATGAGCAGTTCTTC; CDR3 protein: CASSQEGGMASGSSGNEQFF
clone size: NA; D gene: NA; V gene: TRBV5-1; J gene: TRBJ2-7; CDR3 DNA: TGCGCCAGCAGCTTGGTCGGGGGCTCGTACGAGCAGTACTTC; CDR3 protein: CASSLVGGSYEQYF
clone size: NA; D gene: TRBD1; V gene: TRBV28; J gene: TRBJ2-5; CDR3 DNA: TGTGCCAGCAGTCCGGACAGGGGCGGAGAGACCCAGTACTTC; CDR3 protein: CASSPDRGGETQYF
clone size: NA; D gene: NA; V gene: TRBV4-3; J gene: TRBJ1-6; CDR3 DNA: TGCGCCAGCAGCCAAGATCTGGAGGGGCCCCTCCACTTT; CDR3 protein: CASSQDLEGPLHF
clone size: once; D gene: TRBD2; V gene: TRBV6-1; J gene: TRBJ2-1; CDR3 DNA: TGTGCCAGCAGTGCTGGGAAAGCGGGGTACAATGAGCAGTTCTTC; CDR3 protein: CASSAGKAGYNEQFF
clone size: NA; D gene: TRBD2; V gene: TRBV7-6; J gene: TRBJ2-7; CDR3 DNA: TGTGCCAGCAGCTTAGGCCTAAGCGGGAAGGGCTACGAGCAGTACTTC; CDR3 protein: CASSLGLSGKGYEQYF
clone size: NA; D gene: TRBD2; V gene: TRBV7-9; J gene: TRBJ2-7; CDR3 DNA: TGTGCCAGCAGCTTCGGTAGCGGGCCCTACGAGCAGTACTTC; CDR3 protein: CASSFGSGPYEQYF
clone size: NA; D gene: NA; V gene: TRBV9; J gene: TRBJ2-7; CDR3 DNA: TGTGCCAGCAGCGCCCAGGGAGCCGAGCAGTACTTC; CDR3 protein: CASSAQGAEQYF
clone size: NA; D gene: TRBD1; V gene: TRBV5-6; J gene: TRBJ2-7; CDR3 DNA: TGTGCCAGCAGAGACCGGGACAGGGATCTCTACGAGCAGTACTTC; CDR3 protein: CASRDRDRDLYEQYF
clone size: NA; D gene: NA; V gene: TRBV9; J gene: TRBJ1-1; CDR3 DNA: TGTGCCAGCTCCTTGACACCAGGCACTGAAGCTTTCTTT; CDR3 protein: CASSLTPGTEAFF
clone size: NA; D gene: NA; V gene: TRBV4-1; J gene: TRBJ2-7; CDR3 DNA: TGCGCCAGCAGCCCAATGGATGGACCGGGCTACGAGCAGTACTTC; CDR3 protein: CASSPMDGPGYEQYF
clone size: NA; D gene: TRBD1; V gene: TRBV9; J gene: TRBJ1-6; CDR3 DNA: TGTGCCAGCAGCCCGGGACAGCTAAATTCACCCCTCCACTTT; CDR3 protein: CASSPGQLNSPLHF
clone size: NA; D gene: TRBD1; V gene: TRBV10-1; J gene: TRBJ2-2; CDR3 DNA: TGCGCCAGTCGACAGGGAGTGAACACCGGGGAGCTGTTTTTT; CDR3 protein: CASRQGVNTGELFF
clone size: NA; D gene: NA; V gene: TRBV2; J gene: TRBJ2-1; CDR3 DNA: TGTGCCAGCAGTGAAGTCCCGGGAGAGTTATCAGATGAGCAGTTCTTC; CDR3 protein: CASSEVPGELSDEQFF
clone size: NA; D gene: NA; V gene: TRBV9; J gene: TRBJ2-1; CDR3 DNA: TGTGCCAGCAGCGTAGCCGGCGCGGGATACAATGAGCAGTTCTTC; CDR3 protein: CASSVAGAGYNEQFF
clone size: NA; D gene: TRBD2; V gene: TRBV30; J gene: TRBJ2-7; CDR3 DNA: TGTGCCTGGAGTGTGGGTGGCGGGGGTTCCTACGAGCAGTACTTC; CDR3 protein: CAWSVGGGGSYEQYF
clone size: NA; D gene: TRBD1; V gene: TRBV10-2; J gene: TRBJ2-1; CDR3 DNA: TGCGCCAGCAGTGAAGAGACAGGGGGCGGGAATGAGCAGTTCTTC; CDR3 protein: CASSEETGGGNEQFF
clone size: NA; D gene: NA; V gene: TRBV5-1; J gene: TRBJ2-1; CDR3 DNA: TGCGCCAGCAGCTTGGTTGCGGGGCCCGGACCGTACAATGAGCAGTTCTTC; CDR3 protein: CASSLVAGPGPYNEQFF
clone size: NA; D gene: NA; V gene: TRBV6-1; J gene: TRBJ2-3; CDR3 DNA: TGTGCCAGCAGTGAAACTAAGGAGGGCGAGGCAGATACGCAGTATTTT; CDR3 protein: CASSETKEGEADTQYF
clone size: NA; D gene: TRBD2; V gene: TRBV27; J gene: TRBJ2-3; CDR3 DNA: TGTGCCAGCAGTTTGGTAGGGACTAGCAAGGGTACGCAGTATTTT; CDR3 protein: CASSLVGTSKGTQYF
clone size: NA; D gene: TRBD1; V gene: TRBV14; J gene: TRBJ2-3; CDR3 DNA: TGTGCCAGCAGCCCCTACCGACAGGGTTCGGGCACAGATACGCAGTATTTT; CDR3 protein: CASSPYRQGSGTDTQYF
clone size: NA; D gene: NA; V gene: TRBV4-1; J gene: TRBJ2-3; CDR3 DNA: TGCGCCAGCAGCCAAGTCGGGACGACAGATACGCAGTATTTT; CDR3 protein: CASSQVGTTDTQYF
clone size: once; D gene: TRBD1; V gene: TRBV7-9; J gene: TRBJ1-4; CDR3 DNA: TGTGCCAGCAGCTTAAGGTCGGACAGGGGTAATGAAAAACTGTTTTTT; CDR3 protein: CASSLRSDRGNEKLFF
clone size: NA; D gene: NA; V gene: TRBV21-1; J gene: TRBJ1-2; CDR3 DNA: TGTGCCAGCAGCAAAGCGCTTTCAGGGGATGGCTACACCTTC; CDR3 protein: CASSKALSGDGYTF
clone size: NA; D gene: NA; V gene: TRBV28; J gene: TRBJ1-1; CDR3 DNA: TGTGCCAGCAGTTCTCCGGGATCTGAAGCTTTCTTT; CDR3 protein: CASSSPGSEAFF
clone size: NA; D gene: TRBD2; V gene: TRBV7-2; J gene: TRBJ2-1; CDR3 DNA: TGTGCCAGCAGCCGTCCCTTGGGGCGGGGGGGAGCCTACAATGAGCAGTTCTTC; CDR3 protein: CASSRPLGRGGAYNEQFF
clone size: NA; D gene: TRBD2; V gene: TRBV4-1; J gene: TRBJ2-7; CDR3 DNA: TGCGCCAGCAGCCCACTAGCGGAGAACTACGAGCAGTACTTC; CDR3 protein: CASSPLAENYEQYF
clone size: few; D gene: TRBD1; V gene: TRBV9; J gene: TRBJ2-7; CDR3 DNA: TGTGCCAGCAGCGTAGTTTCAGGGGGAGTGCAGTACTTC; CDR3 protein: CASSVVSGGVQYF
clone size: NA; D gene: TRBD2; V gene: TRBV9; J gene: TRBJ2-1; CDR3 DNA: TGTGCCAGCAGCGTAGGTTTTATTGGGGGACACCTGGGACTAGCGGGAGCTGGAAATGAGCAGTTCTTC; CDR3 protein: CASSVGFIGGHLGLAGAGNEQFF
clone size: NA; D gene: TRBD1; V gene: TRBV6-1; J gene: TRBJ2-7; CDR3 DNA: TGTGCCAGCAGTGCCGGGACAGACGTCGTGTACGAGCAGTACTTC; CDR3 protein: CASSAGTDVVYEQYF
clone size: NA; D gene: TRBD1; V gene: TRBV27; J gene: TRBJ2-7; CDR3 DNA: TGTGCCAGCAGTAGCGGACAGGGGGGAACCTACGAGCAGTACTTC; CDR3 protein: CASSSGQGGTYEQYF
clone size: NA; D gene: TRBD1; V gene: TRBV30; J gene: TRBJ2-1; CDR3 DNA: TGTGCCTGGAGTGTAGACAGGGGGAATGAGCAGTTCTTC; CDR3 protein: CAWSVDRGNEQFF
clone size: NA; D gene: TRBD1; V gene: TRBV5-1; J gene: TRBJ2-7; CDR3 DNA: TGCGCCAGCAGGCCAGGGGGCTCCTACGAGCAGTACTTC; CDR3 protein: CASRPGGSYEQYF
clone size: NA; D gene: TRBD1; V gene: TRBV13; J gene: TRBJ2-2; CDR3 DNA: TGTGCCAGCAGCTTATTGGGACAGCAGTTAGGCACCGGGGAGCTGTTTTTT; CDR3 protein: CASSLLGQQLGTGELFF
clone size: NA; D gene: TRBD2; V gene: TRBV6-5; J gene: TRBJ2-7; CDR3 DNA: TGTGCCAGCAGTTACGGGACCGGGGGGTACGAGCAGTACTTC; CDR3 protein: CASSYGTGGYEQYF
clone size: NA; D gene: NA; V gene: TRBV27; J gene: TRBJ1-5; CDR3 DNA: TGTGCCAGCAGTTTGCGAGATGGATATCAGCCCCAGCATTTT; CDR3 protein: CASSLRDGYQPQHF
clone size: NA; D gene: NA; V gene: TRBV6-5; J gene: TRBJ1-2; CDR3 DNA: TGTGCCAGCAGTTTCCTAGAGGGCTATGGCTACACCTTC; CDR3 protein: CASSFLEGYGYTF